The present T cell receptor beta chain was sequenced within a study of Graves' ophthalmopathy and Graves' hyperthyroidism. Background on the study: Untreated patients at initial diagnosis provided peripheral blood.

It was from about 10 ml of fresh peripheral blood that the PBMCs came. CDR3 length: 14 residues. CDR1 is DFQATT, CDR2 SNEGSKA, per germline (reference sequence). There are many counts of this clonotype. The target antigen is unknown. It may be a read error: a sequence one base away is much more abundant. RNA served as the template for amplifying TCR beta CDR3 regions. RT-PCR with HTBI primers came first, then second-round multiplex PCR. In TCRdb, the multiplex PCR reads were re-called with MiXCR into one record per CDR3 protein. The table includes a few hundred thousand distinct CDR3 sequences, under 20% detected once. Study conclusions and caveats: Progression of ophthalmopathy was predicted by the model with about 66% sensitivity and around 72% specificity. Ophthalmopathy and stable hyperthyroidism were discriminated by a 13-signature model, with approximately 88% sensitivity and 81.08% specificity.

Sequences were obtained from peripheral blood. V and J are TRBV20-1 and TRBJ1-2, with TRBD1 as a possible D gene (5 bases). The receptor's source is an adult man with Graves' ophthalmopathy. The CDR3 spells CGANSGGANYGYTF. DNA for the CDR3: TGCGGTGCTAATAGCGGGGGGGCTAACTATGGCTACACCTTC.